This T cell receptor beta chain appears in the sequencing data of a study of PD-1 blockade in classical Hodgkin lymphoma. Using immunoSEQ multiplex PCR, the repertoire was profiled, and TCRdb retains in-frame clones only, with some absent. The table records tens of thousands of clones, around 86% of them present only once. The time point here: cycle 4 day 1 (C4D1), after five to seven weeks of nivolumab. Each patient's relapse followed autologous stem cell transplantation, and brentuximab vedotin exposure varied. Using magnetic negative selection, the CD4+ T cells were separated out of thawed PBMCs. This CDR3 region has 13 residues. Trimming removed 6 bases at V and 3 bases at J, with 12 bases between. The germline CDR1 and CDR2 sequences are MNHEY and SVGAGI. This clone was counted only a few times.

The TCR was taken from a human donor with classical Hodgkin lymphoma. The J gene is TRBJ2-7, the V gene TRBV6-5; TRBD1 or TRBD2 may be the D gene (5 bases each). The specimen comprised CD4+ T cells from blood, sampled before the fourth cycle of nivolumab. This CDR3 is CASSLKGRYEQYF. DNA for the CDR3: TGTGCCAGCAGCCTCAAGGGACGCTACGAGCAGTACTTC.